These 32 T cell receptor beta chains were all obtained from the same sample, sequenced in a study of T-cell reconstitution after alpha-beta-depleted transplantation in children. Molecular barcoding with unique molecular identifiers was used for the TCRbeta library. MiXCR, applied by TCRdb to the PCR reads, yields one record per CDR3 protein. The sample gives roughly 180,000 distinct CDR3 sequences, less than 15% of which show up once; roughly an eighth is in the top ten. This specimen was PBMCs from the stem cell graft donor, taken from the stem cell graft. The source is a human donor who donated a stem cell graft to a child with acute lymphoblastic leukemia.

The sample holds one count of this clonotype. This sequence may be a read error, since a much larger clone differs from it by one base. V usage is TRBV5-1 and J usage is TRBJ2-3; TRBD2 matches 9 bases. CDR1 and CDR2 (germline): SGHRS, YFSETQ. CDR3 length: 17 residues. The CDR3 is CASSLEASGGITYTQYF. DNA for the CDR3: TGCGCCAGCAGCTTGGAGGCGAGCGGGGGGATCACATATACGCAGTATTTT.

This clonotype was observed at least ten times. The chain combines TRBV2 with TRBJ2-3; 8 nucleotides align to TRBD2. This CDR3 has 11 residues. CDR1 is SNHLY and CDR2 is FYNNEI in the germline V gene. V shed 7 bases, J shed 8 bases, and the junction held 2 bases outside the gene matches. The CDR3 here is CASKGTSTQYF. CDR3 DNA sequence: TGTGCCAGCAAAGGGACTAGTACGCAGTATTTT. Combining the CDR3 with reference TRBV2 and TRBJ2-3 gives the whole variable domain EPEVTQTPSHQVTQMGQEVILRCVPISNHLYFYWYRQILGQKVEFLVSFYNNEISEKSEIFDDQFSVERPDGSNFTLKIRSTKLEDSAMYFCASKGTSTQYFGPGTRLTVL.

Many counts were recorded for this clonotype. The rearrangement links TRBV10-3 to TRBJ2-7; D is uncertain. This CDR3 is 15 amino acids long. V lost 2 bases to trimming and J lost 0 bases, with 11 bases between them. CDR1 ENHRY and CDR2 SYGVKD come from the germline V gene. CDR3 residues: CAISEGPRSSYEQYF. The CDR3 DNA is TGTGCCATCAGTGAGGGCCCCAGGAGCTCCTACGAGCAGTACTTC.

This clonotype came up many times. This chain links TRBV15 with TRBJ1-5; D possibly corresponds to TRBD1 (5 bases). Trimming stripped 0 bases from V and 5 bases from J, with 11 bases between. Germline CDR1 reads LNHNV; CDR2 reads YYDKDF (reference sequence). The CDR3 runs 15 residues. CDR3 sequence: CATSREGRADQPQHF. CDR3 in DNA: TGTGCCACCAGCAGAGAAGGCAGGGCTGATCAGCCCCAGCATTTT.

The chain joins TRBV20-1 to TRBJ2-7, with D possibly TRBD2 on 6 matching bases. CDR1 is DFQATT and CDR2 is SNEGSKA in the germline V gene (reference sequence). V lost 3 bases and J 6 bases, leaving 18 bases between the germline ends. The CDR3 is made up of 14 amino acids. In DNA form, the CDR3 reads TGCAGTGCTAGGGGGTCGGGGGAGTGGGGCGAGCAGTACTTC. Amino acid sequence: CSARGSGEWGEQYF.

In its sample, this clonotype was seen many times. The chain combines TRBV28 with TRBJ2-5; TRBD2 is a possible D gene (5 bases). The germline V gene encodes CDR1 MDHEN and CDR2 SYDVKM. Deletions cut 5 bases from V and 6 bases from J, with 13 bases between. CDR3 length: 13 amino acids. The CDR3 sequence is CASSLKWEKTQYF. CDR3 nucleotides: TGTGCCAGCAGTCTAAAGTGGGAGAAGACCCAGTACTTC.

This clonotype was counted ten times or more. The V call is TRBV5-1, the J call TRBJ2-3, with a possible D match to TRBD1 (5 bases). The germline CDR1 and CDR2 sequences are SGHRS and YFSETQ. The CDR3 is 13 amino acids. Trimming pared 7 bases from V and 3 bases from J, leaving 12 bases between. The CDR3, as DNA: TGCGCCAGCCATCTAGGGGTGACAGATACGCAGTATTTT. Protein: CASHLGVTDTQYF.

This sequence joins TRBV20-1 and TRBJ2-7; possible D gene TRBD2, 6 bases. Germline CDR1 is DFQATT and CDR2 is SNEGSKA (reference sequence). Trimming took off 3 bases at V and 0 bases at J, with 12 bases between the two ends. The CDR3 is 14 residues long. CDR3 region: CSASDGRTSYEQYF. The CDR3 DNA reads TGCAGTGCTAGCGACGGGAGAACCTCCTACGAGCAGTACTTC.

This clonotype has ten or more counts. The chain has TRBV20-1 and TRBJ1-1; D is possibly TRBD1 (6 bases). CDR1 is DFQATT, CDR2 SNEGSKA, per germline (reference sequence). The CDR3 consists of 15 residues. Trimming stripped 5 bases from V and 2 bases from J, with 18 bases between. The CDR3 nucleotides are TGCAGTGCTCCACGGCGGGGGCGGAAAAACACTGAAGCTTTCTTT. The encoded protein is CSAPRRGRKNTEAFF.

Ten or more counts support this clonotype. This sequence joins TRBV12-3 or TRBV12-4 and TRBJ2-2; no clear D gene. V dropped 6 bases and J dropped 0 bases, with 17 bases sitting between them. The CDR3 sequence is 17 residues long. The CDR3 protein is CASSQRNSPANTGELFF. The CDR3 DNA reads TGTGCCAGCAGCCAAAGGAACTCCCCTGCGAACACCGGGGAGCTGTTTTTT.

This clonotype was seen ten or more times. CDR3 residues: CASSPGTTPGNEQFF. Here the CDR3 DNA reads TGTGCCAGCAGCCCCGGGACAACGCCTGGTAATGAGCAGTTCTTC. The chain combines TRBV12-3 or TRBV12-4 with TRBJ2-1; D is perhaps TRBD1 (6 bases). The V end lost 6 bases, the J end lost 7 bases, and 19 bases lay between the germline ends. The CDR3 runs 15 residues.

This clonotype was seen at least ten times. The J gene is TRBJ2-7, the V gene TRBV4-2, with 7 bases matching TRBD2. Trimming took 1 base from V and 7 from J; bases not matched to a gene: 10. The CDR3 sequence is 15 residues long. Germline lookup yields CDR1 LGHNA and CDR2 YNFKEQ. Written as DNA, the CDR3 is TGTGCCAGCAGCCAAGGTCGAGCGGGAATGTGGGAGCAGTACTTC. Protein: CASSQGRAGMWEQYF.

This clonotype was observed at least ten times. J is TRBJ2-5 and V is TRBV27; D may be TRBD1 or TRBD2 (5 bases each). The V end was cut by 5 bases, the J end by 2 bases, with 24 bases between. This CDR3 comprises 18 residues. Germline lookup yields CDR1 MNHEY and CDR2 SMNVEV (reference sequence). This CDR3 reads CASSPNLFVVGTQETQYF. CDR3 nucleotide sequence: TGTGCCAGCAGTCCCAACCTTTTTGTAGTCGGGACGCAAGAGACCCAGTACTTC.

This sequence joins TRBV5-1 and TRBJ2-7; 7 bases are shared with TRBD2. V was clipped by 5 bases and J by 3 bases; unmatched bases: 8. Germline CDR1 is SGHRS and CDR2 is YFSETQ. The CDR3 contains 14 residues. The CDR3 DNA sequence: TGCGCCAGCAGGGTACGCGGGGAGGGCTACGAGCAGTACTTC. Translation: CASRVRGEGYEQYF.

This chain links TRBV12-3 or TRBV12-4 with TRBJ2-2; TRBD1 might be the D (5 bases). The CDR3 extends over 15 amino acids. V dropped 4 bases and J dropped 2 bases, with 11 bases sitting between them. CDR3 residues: CASSSVGANTGELFF. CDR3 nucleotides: TGTGCCAGCAGTTCCGTTGGGGCCAACACCGGGGAGCTGTTTTTT.

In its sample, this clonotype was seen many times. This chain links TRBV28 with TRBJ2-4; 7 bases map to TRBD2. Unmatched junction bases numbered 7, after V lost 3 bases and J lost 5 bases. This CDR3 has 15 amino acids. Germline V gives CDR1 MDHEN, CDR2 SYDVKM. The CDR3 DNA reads TGTGCCAGCAGTTTTGGGGGGAGGGCCCAAAACATTCAGTACTTC. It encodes CASSFGGRAQNIQYF.

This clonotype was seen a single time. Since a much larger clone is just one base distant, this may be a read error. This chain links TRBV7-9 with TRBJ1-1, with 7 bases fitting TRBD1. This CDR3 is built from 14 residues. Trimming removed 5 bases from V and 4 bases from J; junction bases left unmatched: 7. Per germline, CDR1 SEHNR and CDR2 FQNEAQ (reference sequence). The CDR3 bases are TGTGCCAGCAGCCAGGGACAGACGAGCACTGAAGCTTTCTTT. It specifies CASSQGQTSTEAFF.

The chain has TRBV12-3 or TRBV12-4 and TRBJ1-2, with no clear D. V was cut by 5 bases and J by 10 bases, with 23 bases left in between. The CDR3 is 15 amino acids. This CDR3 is CASSPAGGLEALYTF. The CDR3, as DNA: TGTGCCAGCAGTCCCGCCGGAGGGCTTGAAGCCCTCTACACCTTC.

The chain's CDR3 is CASSSGLWDSSTDTQYF. The CDR3 bases are TGTGCCAGCAGTAGCGGACTTTGGGATTCTAGCACAGATACGCAGTATTTT. The V and J genes are TRBV12-3 or TRBV12-4 and TRBJ2-3, with a weak D call TRBD2 (5 bases). Trimming took 5 bases from V and 0 from J, leaving 18 bases between them. The length of the CDR3 is 17 residues.

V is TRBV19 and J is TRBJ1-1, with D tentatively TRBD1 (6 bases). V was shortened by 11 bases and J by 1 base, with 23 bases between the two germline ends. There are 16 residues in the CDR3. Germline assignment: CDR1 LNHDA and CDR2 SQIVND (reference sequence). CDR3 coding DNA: TGTGCCCCCACCAAGGGGGGGGGCAGGCAGAACACTGAAGCTTTCTTT. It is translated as CAPTKGGGRQNTEAFF.

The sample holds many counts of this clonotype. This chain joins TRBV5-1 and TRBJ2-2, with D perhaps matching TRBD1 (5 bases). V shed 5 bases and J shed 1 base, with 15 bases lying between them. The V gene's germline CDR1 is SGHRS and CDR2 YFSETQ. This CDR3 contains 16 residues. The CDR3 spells CASRLFIQGNTGELFF. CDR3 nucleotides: TGCGCCAGCAGACTTTTCATCCAGGGGAACACCGGGGAGCTGTTTTTT.

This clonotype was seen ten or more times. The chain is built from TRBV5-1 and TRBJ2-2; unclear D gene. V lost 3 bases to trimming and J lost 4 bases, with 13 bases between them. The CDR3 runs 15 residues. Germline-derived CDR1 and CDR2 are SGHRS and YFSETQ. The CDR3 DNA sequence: TGCGCCAGCAGCTCAGATGGGGTCCTCACCGGGGAGCTGTTTTTT. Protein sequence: CASSSDGVLTGELFF.

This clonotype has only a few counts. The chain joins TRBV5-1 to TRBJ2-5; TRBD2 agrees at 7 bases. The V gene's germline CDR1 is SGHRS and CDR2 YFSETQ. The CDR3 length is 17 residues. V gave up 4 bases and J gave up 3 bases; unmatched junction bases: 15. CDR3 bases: TGCGCCAGCAGCCCGAAGACTAGCTTTTCGGACGAAGAGACCCAGTACTTC. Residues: CASSPKTSFSDEETQYF.

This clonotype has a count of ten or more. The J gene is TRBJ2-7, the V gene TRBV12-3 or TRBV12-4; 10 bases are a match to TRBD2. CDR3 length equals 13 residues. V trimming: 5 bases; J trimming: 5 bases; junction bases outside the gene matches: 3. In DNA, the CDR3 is TGTGCCAGCAGTCCCCTAGCGGGAGACGAGCAGTACTTC. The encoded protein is CASSPLAGDEQYF.

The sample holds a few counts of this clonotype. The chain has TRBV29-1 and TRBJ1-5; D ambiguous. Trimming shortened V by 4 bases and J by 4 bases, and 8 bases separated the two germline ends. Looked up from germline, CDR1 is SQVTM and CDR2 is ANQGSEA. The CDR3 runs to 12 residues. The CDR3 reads CSVGGLNQPQHF. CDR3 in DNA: TGCAGCGTTGGGGGTCTAAATCAGCCCCAGCATTTT.

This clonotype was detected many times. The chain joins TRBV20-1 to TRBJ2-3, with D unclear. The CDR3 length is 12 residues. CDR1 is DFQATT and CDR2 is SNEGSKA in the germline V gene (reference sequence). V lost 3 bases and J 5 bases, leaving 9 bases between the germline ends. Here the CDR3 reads CSASRAEDTQYF. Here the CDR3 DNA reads TGCAGTGCTAGTCGGGCGGAAGATACGCAGTATTTT.

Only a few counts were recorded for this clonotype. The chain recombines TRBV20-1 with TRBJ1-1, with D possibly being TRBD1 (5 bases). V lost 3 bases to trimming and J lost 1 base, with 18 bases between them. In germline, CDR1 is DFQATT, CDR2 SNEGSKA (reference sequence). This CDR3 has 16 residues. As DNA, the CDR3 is TGCAGTGCTAGGGGTTTTTCGGGACGGCAGAACACTGAAGCTTTCTTT. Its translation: CSARGFSGRQNTEAFF.

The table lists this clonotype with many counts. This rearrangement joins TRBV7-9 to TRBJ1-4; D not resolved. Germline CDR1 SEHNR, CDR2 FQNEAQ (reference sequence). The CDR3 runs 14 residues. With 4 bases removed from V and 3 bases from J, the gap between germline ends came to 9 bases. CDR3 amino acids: CASSSLTANEKLFF. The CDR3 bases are TGTGCCAGCAGCTCATTGACGGCTAATGAAAAACTGTTTTTT.

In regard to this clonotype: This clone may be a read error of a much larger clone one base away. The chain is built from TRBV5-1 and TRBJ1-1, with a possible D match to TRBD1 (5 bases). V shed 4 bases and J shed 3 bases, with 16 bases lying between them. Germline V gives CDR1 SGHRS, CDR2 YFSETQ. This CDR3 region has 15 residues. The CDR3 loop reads CASSLSGVGDTEAFF. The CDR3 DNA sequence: TGCGCCAGCAGCCTGTCGGGGGTGGGGGACACTGAAGCTTTCTTT.

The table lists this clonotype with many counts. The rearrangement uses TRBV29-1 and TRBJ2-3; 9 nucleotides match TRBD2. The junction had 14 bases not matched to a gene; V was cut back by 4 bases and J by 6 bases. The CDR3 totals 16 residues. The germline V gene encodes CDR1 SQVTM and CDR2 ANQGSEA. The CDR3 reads CSVVFGLAGITDTQYF. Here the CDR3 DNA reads TGCAGCGTTGTGTTTGGGCTAGCGGGAATTACGGATACGCAGTATTTT.

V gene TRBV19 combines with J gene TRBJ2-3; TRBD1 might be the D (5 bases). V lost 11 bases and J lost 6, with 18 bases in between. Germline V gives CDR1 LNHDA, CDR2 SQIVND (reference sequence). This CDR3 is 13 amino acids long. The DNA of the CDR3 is TGTGCCTCAAACCCGGGTGCAGGGGATACGCAGTATTTT. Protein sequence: CASNPGAGDTQYF. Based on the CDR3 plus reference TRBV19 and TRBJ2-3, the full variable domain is DGGITQSPKYLFRKEGQNVTLSCEQNLNHDAMYWYRQDPGQGLRLIYYSQIVNDFQKGDIAEGYSVSREKKESFPLTVTSAQKNPTAFYLCASNPGAGDTQYFGPGTRLTVL.

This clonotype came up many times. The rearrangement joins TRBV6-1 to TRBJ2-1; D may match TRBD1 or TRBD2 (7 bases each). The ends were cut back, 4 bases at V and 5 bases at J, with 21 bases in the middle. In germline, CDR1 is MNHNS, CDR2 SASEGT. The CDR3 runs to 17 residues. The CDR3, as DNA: TGTGCCAGCAGTGCTTACAGGGGAGGGATCCTGGACAATGAGCAGTTCTTC. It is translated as CASSAYRGGILDNEQFF.